A selection of T cell receptor beta chains follows, all from one sample in a study of CD8 T cells in ankylosing spondylitis. TCRdb independently ran MiXCR on the 5' RACE reads; one entry per CDR3 protein. This sample carries 250,000 or so distinct CDR3 sequences, more than 20% of them seen once, and the ten largest clones take more than 0.6%. The specimen was blood, either unsorted or a sorted T cell fraction (not recorded which). These receptors came from a male donor with ankylosing spondylitis or in good health (not recorded which). The CDR3 runs from the conserved cysteine through the conserved F or W. The D gene is left open where the match is weak. Size tells how often a clone was seen (once, few, many) or the class of an expanded clone, and some rows leave it out.

>TRBV27|many|14|.|TRBJ1-1
CASSLWAGSSEAFF
TGTGCCAGCAGTTTATGGGCAGGGTCTTCTGAAGCTTTCTTT
>TRBV12-3/TRBV12-4|many|14|TRBD1|TRBJ1-5
CASSYRGRGQPQHF
TGTGCCAGCAGTTACAGGGGGAGAGGGCAGCCCCAGCATTTT
>TRBV18|.|13|.|TRBJ1-2
CASQNRGAHGYTF
TGTGCCAGCCAGAATAGGGGGGCGCATGGCTACACCTTC
>TRBV7-6|many|16|.|TRBJ2-2
CASSSGPQGNSGELFF
TGTGCCAGCAGCTCCGGACCCCAAGGAAATTCCGGGGAGCTGTTTTTT
>TRBV20-1|.|11|.|TRBJ2-3
CSASRSDTQYF
TGCAGTGCTAGTCGATCGGATACGCAGTATTTT
>TRBV20-1|.|15|TRBD2|TRBJ2-3
CSAGRGGASTDTQYF
TGCAGTGCTGGGCGCGGGGGGGCTAGCACAGATACGCAGTATTTT
>TRBV29-1|many|14|TRBD2|TRBJ2-1
CSVEGAGNYNEQFF
TGCAGCGTTGAAGGAGCGGGGAACTACAATGAGCAGTTCTTC
>TRBV7-6|.|13|.|TRBJ2-1
CASSPAAYNEQFF
TGTGCCAGCTCCCCAGCCGCCTACAATGAGCAGTTCTTC
>TRBV29-1|few|13|TRBD1|TRBJ1-2
CSVAGTGVLGYTF
TGCAGCGTTGCCGGGACAGGTGTACTCGGCTACACCTTC
>TRBV6-5|.|13|.|TRBJ1-2
CASSYDKNYGYTF
TGTGCCAGCAGTTACGACAAAAACTATGGCTACACCTTC
>TRBV6-5|.|13|.|TRBJ2-2
CASSNYKTGELFF
TGTGCCAGCAGTAACTACAAGACCGGGGAGCTGTTTTTT
>TRBV10-3|many|11|.|TRBJ2-4
CAISGGHIQYF
TGTGCCATCAGTGGGGGGCACATTCAGTACTTC
>TRBV6-1|many|14|TRBD1|TRBJ1-1
CASSRGQDNTEAFF
TGTGCCAGCAGCCGAGGACAGGACAACACTGAAGCTTTCTTT
>TRBV7-2|.|14|.|TRBJ2-5
CASSLDQSQETQYF
TGTGCCAGCAGCTTAGACCAGTCCCAAGAGACCCAGTACTTC
>TRBV20-1|.|14|TRBD1|TRBJ2-3
CSANDRVGTNTQYF
TGCAGTGCTAACGACAGGGTTGGGACAAATACGCAGTATTTT
>TRBV6-5|few|16|.|TRBJ2-1
CASSYRWADRYNEQFF
TGTGCCAGCAGTTACCGTTGGGCAGATCGATACAATGAGCAGTTCTTC
>TRBV6-8|many|16|TRBD1|TRBJ2-7
CASSDLSDRRSYEQYF
TGTGCCAGCAGCGACCTGTCGGACAGGCGTTCCTACGAGCAGTACTTC
>TRBV9|few|15|.|TRBJ2-3
CASSHDLSPTDTQYF
TGTGCCAGCAGCCATGACCTCTCCCCCACAGATACGCAGTATTTT
>TRBV20-1|few|15|.|TRBJ2-1
CSARGVGAGYNEQFF
TGCAGTGCTAGAGGAGTAGGGGCGGGGTACAATGAGCAGTTCTTC
>TRBV7-2|many|12|.|TRBJ2-7
CASSLRAGEQYF
TGTGCCAGCAGCTTAAGGGCGGGCGAGCAGTACTTC
>TRBV7-7|.|15|TRBD2|TRBJ2-5
CASSLAFAGVETQYF
TGTGCTAGCAGCTTAGCGTTTGCGGGGGTGGAGACCCAGTACTTC
>TRBV12-3/TRBV12-4|many|13|TRBD1|TRBJ2-5
CASGQTGEETQYF
TGTGCCAGCGGACAGACAGGGGAAGAGACCCAGTACTTC
>TRBV3-1|few|15|.|TRBJ2-2
CASSLEGSYTGELFF
TGTGCCAGCAGCCTGGAGGGGTCATACACCGGGGAGCTGTTTTTT
>TRBV7-2|many|14|.|TRBJ2-5
CASSLRGAGETQYF
TGTGCCAGCAGCTTGCGGGGAGCTGGAGAGACCCAGTACTTC
>TRBV30|.|15|.|TRBJ1-5
CAWSVGRQGNQPQHF
TGTGCCTGGAGTGTGGGTAGACAGGGCAATCAGCCCCAGCATTTT
>TRBV5-1|once|13|.|TRBJ1-5
CASSRSQNQPQHF
TGCGCCAGCAGCCGGAGCCAGAATCAGCCCCAGCATTTT